The entry below gives a single TCR beta chain sequence along with its context. This sample's time point: patch test 3, about 24 weeks after DPC sensitization. The treatment is: therapeutic diphenylcyclopropenone sensitization with weekly scalp DPC. Germline CDR1 reads SGHRS; CDR2 reads YFSETQ. The CDR3 sequence is 17 residues long. Germline trimming cut 4 bases from V and 0 bases from J; bases unmatched to any gene: 10. This sample is part of a study of human T cells and chemical hapten exposure. Study information: Among samples, TCR yields varied mainly because of small differences in pooled library volume.

Each CDR3 protein gets one entry after TCRdb re-called the RACE reads with MiXCR. The table records 120,000 or so distinct CDR3 sequences, about 11% of them present only once. The origin of this receptor is a woman between 45 and 60 years old with alopecia areata. Some clones in this sample may be carry-over from other donors' samples. The source was whole blood, collected in connection with sensitization to the hapten diphenylcyclopropenone (DPC). This chain connects TRBV5-1 to TRBJ2-3; TRBD1 agrees at 8 bases. The CDR3, as DNA: TGCGCCAGCAGCAAGGGGACAGGCATTACTAGCACAGATACGCAGTATTTT. As protein: CASSKGTGITSTDTQYF. The whole variable domain, filled in from reference TRBV5-1 and TRBJ2-3, reads KAGVTQTPRYLIKTRGQQVTLSCSPISGHRSVSWYQQTPGQGLQFLFEYFSETQRNKGNFPGRFSGRQFSNSRSEMNVSTLELGDSALYLCASSKGTGITSTDTQYFGPGTRLTVL.